This TCR beta chain was identified during a study of shared clonotypes between healthy human individuals. About this clone itself: The antigen remains undetermined.

V lost 3 bases and J 7 bases, leaving 25 bases between the germline ends. This CDR3 has 19 amino acids. Germline values: CDR1 MGHRA, CDR2 YSYEKL. Clones were read by immunoSEQ multiplex PCR, and TCRdb kept only the in-frame ones, dropping some. The table includes some 2 million clones, about 95% detected once. Overall study results and limits: Across a handful of donors, naive CD4 shared 5% to 6%, naive CD8 around 3.8%, memory CD4 about 2.4%, memory CD8 0.4% to 0.5%.

CD45RO-negative cells were positively selected for CCR7, leaving out terminally differentiated effector memory CD45RA+ cells. The sequencing sample was made of naive CD8+ T cells sorted from blood. The TCR sequence derives from a man aged 18 to 30 in good health. The chain couples TRBV4-1 to TRBJ1-6; perhaps TRBD1 as D (5 bases). The CDR3, as DNA: TGCGCCAGCAGCCACGACGGAGGGGTAACATCCCTACAGAATTCACCCCTCCACTTT. Its protein is CASSHDGGVTSLQNSPLHF.